This T cell receptor beta chain derives from a study of memory CD4+ T cells and cytomegalovirus serostatus. Across the study: Donors were healthy Belgian adults, 9 or 10 CMV seropositive and 20 to 25 seronegative.

The ends lost 2 bases at V and 3 bases at J; junction bases unmatched: 2. The CDR3 totals 16 residues. Germline V gives CDR1 LGHNA, CDR2 YSLEER. Single viable CD3+CD4+CD8-CD45RO+ cells were sorted as the memory CD4+ T cells. Positive selection with CD4 microbeads enriched total CD4+ T cells. Libraries were prepared by immunoSEQ multiplex PCR; TCRdb keeps only in-frame clonotypes and omits some of them. The data hold approximately 56,000 clones, with roughly 80% observed a single time. The receptor was isolated from an adult in good health and CMV-seronegative. Source material: memory CD4+ T cells from blood. The chain is built from TRBV4-3 and TRBJ1-5; 12 positions agree with TRBD1. CDR3 protein: CASSQRDRGLNQPQHF. Written as DNA, the CDR3 is TGCGCCAGCAGCCAAAGGGACAGGGGGCTCAATCAGCCCCAGCATTTT.